This T cell receptor (beta chain) was captured in a study of T cell repertoires in cytomegalovirus infection. The overall study: Public TCR beta signatures marked donors with CMV infection and the matching HLA.

For this clonotype: The antigen remains unidentified.

Whole-study findings and limits: Ex vivo, HLA-C-restricted CMV-specific TCR beta clonotypes prevailed over the rest of the response. Carriers of CMV and the relevant HLA type were discriminated by public TCR beta frequency.

TCRdb re-called the reads through MiXCR, storing one row per CDR3 protein. The sample lists 250,000 to 400,000 distinct CDR3 sequences, 20% to 30% occurring once. The sequencing used cultured PBMCs, collected from culture after CMV antigen stimulation. This sequence originates from a human donor in good health (CMV status not recorded). Some clones in this sample may be carry-over from other donors' samples.

The CDR3 loop reads CSANDRLGSSYEQYF. The DNA of the CDR3 is TGCAGTGCGAACGACAGGTTGGGGTCCTCCTACGAGCAGTACTTC. The chain combines TRBV20-1 with TRBJ2-7, with a weak D call TRBD1 (6 bases). The CDR3 contains 15 residues. Germline CDR1 and CDR2: DFQATT and SNEGSKA (reference sequence). V lost 6 bases, J lost 0 bases, and 18 bases lay in between.